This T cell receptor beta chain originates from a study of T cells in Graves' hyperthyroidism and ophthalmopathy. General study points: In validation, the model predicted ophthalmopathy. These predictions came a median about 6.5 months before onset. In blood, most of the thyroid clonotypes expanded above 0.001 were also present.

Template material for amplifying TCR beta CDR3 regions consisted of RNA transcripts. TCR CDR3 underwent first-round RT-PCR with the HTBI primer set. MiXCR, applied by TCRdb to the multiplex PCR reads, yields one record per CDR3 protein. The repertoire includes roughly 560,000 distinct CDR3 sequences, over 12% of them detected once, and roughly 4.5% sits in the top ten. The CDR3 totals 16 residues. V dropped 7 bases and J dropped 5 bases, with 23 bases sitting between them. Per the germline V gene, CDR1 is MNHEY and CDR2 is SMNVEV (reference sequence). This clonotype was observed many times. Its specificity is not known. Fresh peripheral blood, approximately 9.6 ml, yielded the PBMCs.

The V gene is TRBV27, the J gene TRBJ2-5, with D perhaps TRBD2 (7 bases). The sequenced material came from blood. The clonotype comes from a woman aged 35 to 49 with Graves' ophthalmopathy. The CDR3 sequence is CASIRTARWGGETQYF. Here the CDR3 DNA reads TGTGCCAGCATTCGGACAGCCCGTTGGGGGGGGGAGACCCAGTACTTC.